Each of the 9 T cell receptor beta chains below was sequenced from the same sample in a study of T cells in Graves' hyperthyroidism and ophthalmopathy. TCR beta CDR3 region amplification was performed from RNA transcripts. The HTBI set primed first-round TCR CDR3 RT-PCR. TCRdb ran MiXCR on the multiplex PCR reads and lists one entry per CDR3 protein. The sample yields around 620,000 distinct CDR3 sequences, around 45% seen once. The sequenced material came from peripheral blood or thyroid tissue (not recorded which). These receptor sequences come from an adult woman with Graves' disease, either hyperthyroidism or ophthalmopathy (not recorded which).

The rearrangement uses TRBV29-1 and TRBJ2-7; D may be TRBD1 or TRBD2 (5 bases each). CDR3 length: 13 residues. Germline CDR1 reads SQVTM; CDR2 reads ANQGSEA. Trimming left V 2 bases short and J 2 bases short, with 10 bases between. The DNA for the CDR3 is TGCAGCGTTGAATGGGGGACCCCCTACGAGCAGTACTTC. This translates into CSVEWGTPYEQYF.

This clonotype occurred a few times. The V and J genes are TRBV10-3 and TRBJ2-2, with a weak D call TRBD2 (6 bases). The CDR3 totals 12 residues. The V and J ends lost 5 bases and 7 bases respectively, with 8 bases between them. Germline assignment: CDR1 ENHRY and CDR2 SYGVKD. The CDR3 region is CAISQTSGELFF. CDR3 in DNA: TGTGCCATCAGTCAGACTAGCGGGGAGCTGTTTTTT.

This clonotype has at least ten counts. The chain joins TRBV9 to TRBJ1-5, with a possible D match to TRBD1 (5 bases). This CDR3 has 15 residues. The V gene's germline CDR1 is SGDLS and CDR2 YYNGEE. Deletions cut 4 bases from V and 2 bases from J, with 13 bases between. DNA of the CDR3: TGTGCCAGCAGCCCCTTTGGGGACGGCAATCAGCCCCAGCATTTT. Encoded protein: CASSPFGDGNQPQHF.

The chain is built from TRBV2 and TRBJ2-5, with 10 positions matching TRBD1. V gave up 5 bases and J gave up 5 bases; unmatched junction bases: 8. The V gene's germline CDR1 is SNHLY and CDR2 FYNNEI. The length of the CDR3 is 15 residues. CDR3 in amino acids: CASSMTGGWGETQYF. Written as DNA, the CDR3 is TGTGCCAGCAGTATGACAGGGGGCTGGGGGGAGACCCAGTACTTC.

As regards this clonotype: Lacking the conserved final phenylalanine or tryptophan, this CDR3 likely reflects a read error. This sequence joins TRBV6-6 and TRBJ2-7; maybe TRBD2 (5 bases). Germline CDR1 is MNHNY and CDR2 is SVGAGI (reference sequence). The V end lost 7 bases, the J end lost 0 bases, and 13 bases lay between the germline ends. The CDR3 covers 14 residues. CDR3 nucleotides: TGTGCCAGCACCCAGAGGAGGAGCTCCTACGAGCAGTACACA. As protein: CASTQRRSSYEQYT.

The J gene is TRBJ1-6, the V gene TRBV29-1, with D hard to call. Germline CDR1 and CDR2: SQVTM and ANQGSEA. The CDR3 sequence is 12 residues long. As DNA, the CDR3 is TGCCGCTTAGGGCAGGATTATTCACCCCTCCACTTT. The encoded protein is CRLGQDYSPLHF.

This clonotype has just a few counts. The genes are TRBV29-1 and TRBJ2-7; the match to TRBD1 covers 7 bases. With V trimmed by 7 bases and J by 4 bases, 4 bases remained unmatched. Germline V lookup: CDR1 SQVTM, CDR2 ANQGSEA. The CDR3 runs to 11 residues. The CDR3 region is CSGGTVYEQYF. The CDR3 nucleotides read TGCAGCGGGGGGACAGTGTACGAGCAGTACTTC.

This clonotype was found a few times. V gene TRBV7-8 combines with J gene TRBJ2-7, with 9 bases that match TRBD1. Germline lookup yields CDR1 SGHVS and CDR2 FQNEAQ. This CDR3 is 14 amino acids long. The J segment lost 6 bases and the V segment lost 2 bases, leaving 5 bases of the junction unmatched. The DNA for the CDR3 is TGTGCCAGCAGCTTAACAGGGGGCGATTCCGAGCAGTACTTC. Translation gives CASSLTGGDSEQYF.

The chain has TRBV9 and TRBJ2-6; 7 positions agree with TRBD1. The germline V gene encodes CDR1 SGDLS and CDR2 YYNGEE. J gave up 1 base and V 3 bases, and 4 bases lay outside the gene matches. This CDR3 is 16 amino acids long. CDR3 sequence: CASSAETGSGANVLTF. DNA of the CDR3: TGTGCCAGCAGCGCCGAGACAGGGTCTGGGGCCAACGTCCTGACTTTC.